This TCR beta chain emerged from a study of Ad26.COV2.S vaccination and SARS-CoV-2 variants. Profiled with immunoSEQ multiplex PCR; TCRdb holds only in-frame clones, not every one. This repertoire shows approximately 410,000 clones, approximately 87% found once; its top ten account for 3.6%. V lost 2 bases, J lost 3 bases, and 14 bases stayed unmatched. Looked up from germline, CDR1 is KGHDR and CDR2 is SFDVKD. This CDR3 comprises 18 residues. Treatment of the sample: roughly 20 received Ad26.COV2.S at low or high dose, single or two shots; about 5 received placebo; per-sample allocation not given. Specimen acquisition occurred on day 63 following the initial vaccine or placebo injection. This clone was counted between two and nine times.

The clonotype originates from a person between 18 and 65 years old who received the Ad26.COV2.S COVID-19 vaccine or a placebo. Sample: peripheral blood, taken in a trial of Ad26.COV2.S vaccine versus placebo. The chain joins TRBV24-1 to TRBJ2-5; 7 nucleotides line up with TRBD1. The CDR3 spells CATSDSYRGRKGKETQYF. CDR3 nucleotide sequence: TGTGCCACCAGTGATTCCTACAGGGGACGCAAGGGGAAAGAGACCCAGTACTTC.